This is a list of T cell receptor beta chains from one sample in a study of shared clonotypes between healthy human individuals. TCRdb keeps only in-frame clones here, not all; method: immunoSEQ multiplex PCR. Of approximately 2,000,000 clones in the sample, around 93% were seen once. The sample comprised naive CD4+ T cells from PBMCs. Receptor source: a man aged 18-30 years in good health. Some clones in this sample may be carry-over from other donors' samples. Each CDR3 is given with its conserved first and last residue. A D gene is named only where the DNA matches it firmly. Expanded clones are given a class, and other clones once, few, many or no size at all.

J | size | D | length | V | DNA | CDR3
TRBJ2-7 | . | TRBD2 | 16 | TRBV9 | TGTGCCAGCAGCGTAGAGCCGGGACTAGCGGTCTACGAGCAGTACTTC | CASSVEPGLAVYEQYF
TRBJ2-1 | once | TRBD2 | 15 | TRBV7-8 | TGTGCCAGCAGCCGTACTAGCGGGAGTGTGAATGAGCAGTTCTTC | CASSRTSGSVNEQFF
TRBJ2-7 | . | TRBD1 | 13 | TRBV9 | TGTGCCAGCAGCGTTACCGGGACAGGGTTTCCGTACTTC | CASSVTGTGFPYF
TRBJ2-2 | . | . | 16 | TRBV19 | TGTGCCAGTAGTCCAGACAGGCGACCGAACACCGGGGAGCTGTTTTTT | CASSPDRRPNTGELFF
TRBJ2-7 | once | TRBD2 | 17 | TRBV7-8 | TGTGCCAGCAGCTTAGTTGTAGCGGGAGGCTTAGGCTACGAGCAGTACTTC | CASSLVVAGGLGYEQYF
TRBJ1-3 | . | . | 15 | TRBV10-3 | TGTGCCATCAGTGAGGACGGAGGCTCTGGAAACACCATATATTTT | CAISEDGGSGNTIYF
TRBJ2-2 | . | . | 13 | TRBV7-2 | TGTGCCAGCAGCTTTCCGGGTACCGGGGAGCTGTTTTTT | CASSFPGTGELFF
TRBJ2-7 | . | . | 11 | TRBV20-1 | TGCAGTGTTGCCAGGCTGAACGAGCAGTACTTC | CSVARLNEQYF
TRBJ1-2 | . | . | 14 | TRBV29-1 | TGCAGCGTTGGAGGCGGGATTAAAAACTATGGCTACACCTTC | CSVGGGIKNYGYTF
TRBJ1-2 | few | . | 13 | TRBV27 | TGTGCCAGCAGTTATTCAGGGGCCTATGGCTACACCTTC | CASSYSGAYGYTF
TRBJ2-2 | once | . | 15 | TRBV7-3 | TGTGCCAGCAGCTTGCTGACAGGTCCACCCGGGGAGCTGTTTTTT | CASSLLTGPPGELFF
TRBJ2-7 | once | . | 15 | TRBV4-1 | TGCGCCAGCAGCCCACGGGCCGACTCCACTTACGAGCAGTACTTC | CASSPRADSTYEQYF
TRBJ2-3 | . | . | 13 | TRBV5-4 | TGTGCCAGCAGCCAGGGGAGCACAGATACGCAGTATTTT | CASSQGSTDTQYF
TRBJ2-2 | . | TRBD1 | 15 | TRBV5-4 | TGTGCCAGCAGCTGGGGACAGGGGGGTATCGGGGAGCTGTTTTTT | CASSWGQGGIGELFF
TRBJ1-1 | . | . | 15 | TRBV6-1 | TGTGCCAGCAGTGAATGGCACAGCAGGAACACTGAAGCTTTCTTT | CASSEWHSRNTEAFF
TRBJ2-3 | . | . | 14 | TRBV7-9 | TGTGCCAGCAGCCGGGACCGTCGAGCGGATACGCAGTATTTT | CASSRDRRADTQYF
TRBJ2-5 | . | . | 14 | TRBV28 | TGTGCCAGCAGTCACAGGGAGACCCAAGAGACCCAGTACTTC | CASSHRETQETQYF
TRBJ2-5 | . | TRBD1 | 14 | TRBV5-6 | TGTGCCAGCAGCACTGACAGGGGGTGGGAGACCCAGTACTTC | CASSTDRGWETQYF
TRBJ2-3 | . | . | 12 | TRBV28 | TGTGCCAGCAGTCCGGCGGGGCGGCTGGCGTATTTT | CASSPAGRLAYF
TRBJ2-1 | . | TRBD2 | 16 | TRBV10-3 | TGTGCCATCAGTGCTTTAGCGGGAGGGTCCTACAATGAGCAGTTCTTC | CAISALAGGSYNEQFF
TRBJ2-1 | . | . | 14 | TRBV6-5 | TGTGCCAGCAGTTACTCGGAAGCCGGAAATGAGCAGTTCTTC | CASSYSEAGNEQFF
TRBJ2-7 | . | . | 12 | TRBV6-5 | TGTGCCAGCAGTTCACAGGGTGGCGAGCAGTACTTC | CASSSQGGEQYF
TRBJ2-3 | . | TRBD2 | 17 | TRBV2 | TGTGCCAGCAGTGTCGGAGGGACTAGCGGGAGCACAGATACGCAGTATTTT | CASSVGGTSGSTDTQYF
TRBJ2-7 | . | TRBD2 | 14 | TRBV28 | TGTGCCAGCAGCGGACGCAGCGGGAAAGGCGAGCAGTACTTC | CASSGRSGKGEQYF
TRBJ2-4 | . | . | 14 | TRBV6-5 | TGTGCCAGCAGTTACTCTGCAGACAAAAACATTCAGTACTTC | CASSYSADKNIQYF
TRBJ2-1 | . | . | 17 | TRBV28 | TGTGCCAGCAGTTATACAGGGAGGGGGGGATCCTACAATGAGCAGTTCTTC | CASSYTGRGGSYNEQFF
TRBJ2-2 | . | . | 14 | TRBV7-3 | TGTGCCAGCAGCAAACAGGGAAGGACCGGGGAGCTGTTTTTT | CASSKQGRTGELFF
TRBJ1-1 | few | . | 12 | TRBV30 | TGTGCCTGGAGTGTGACGGGACCTGAAGCTTTCTTT | CAWSVTGPEAFF
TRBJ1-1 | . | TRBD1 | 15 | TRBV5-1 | TGCGCCAGCAGCTTTGGAGGACAGGGGAACACTGAAGCTTTCTTT | CASSFGGQGNTEAFF
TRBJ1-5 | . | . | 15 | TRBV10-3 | TGTGCCAGCAAACAGGAGCCTTATAGCAATCAGCCCCAGCATTTT | CASKQEPYSNQPQHF
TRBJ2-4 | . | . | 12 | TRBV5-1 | TGCGCCAGCAGCTCCGGGACGGCCGTTCAGTACTTC | CASSSGTAVQYF
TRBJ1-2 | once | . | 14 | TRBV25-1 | TGTGCCAGCAGTCCACCTCGGGGCTTCGTTGGCTACACCTTC | CASSPPRGFVGYTF
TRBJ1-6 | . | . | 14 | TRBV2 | TGTGCCAGCAGTGAACAACGGATCAATTCACCCCTCCACTTT | CASSEQRINSPLHF
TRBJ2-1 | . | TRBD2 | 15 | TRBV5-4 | TGTGCCAGCAGCTCGAGCGGGGGGAGTTACAATGAGCAGTTCTTC | CASSSSGGSYNEQFF
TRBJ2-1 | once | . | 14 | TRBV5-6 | TGTGCCAGCAGCCTTCTGGGGCAGCGGAATGAGCAGTTCTTC | CASSLLGQRNEQFF
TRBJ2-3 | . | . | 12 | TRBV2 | TGTGCCAGCAGTGAAGACAGGTATACGCAGTATTTT | CASSEDRYTQYF
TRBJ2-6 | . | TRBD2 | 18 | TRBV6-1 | TGTGCCAGCAGTGAAGTATTCGGGACTAGGACTGGGGCCAACGTCCTGACTTTC | CASSEVFGTRTGANVLTF
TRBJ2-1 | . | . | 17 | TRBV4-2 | TGTGCCAGCAGCCAAGGAACCGGGACCCCGGGGAGCAATGAGCAGTTCTTC | CASSQGTGTPGSNEQFF
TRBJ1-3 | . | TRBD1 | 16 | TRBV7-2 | TGTGCCAGCAGCTCACAAAGGACAGGGACTGGAAACACCATATATTTT | CASSSQRTGTGNTIYF
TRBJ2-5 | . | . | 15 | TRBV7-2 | TGTGCCAGCAGCTTCGAATATAGACCACAAGAGACCCAGTACTTC | CASSFEYRPQETQYF
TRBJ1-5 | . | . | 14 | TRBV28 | TGTGCCAGCACTAGGACGAGAGGCAATCAGCCCCAGCATTTT | CASTRTRGNQPQHF
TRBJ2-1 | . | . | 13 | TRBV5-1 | TGCGCCAGCAGCTTGGGACCGACCGGGGAGCAGTTCTTC | CASSLGPTGEQFF
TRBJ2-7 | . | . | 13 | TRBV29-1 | TGCAGCCCAAGAGGTCCCCAGGGCTACGAGCAGTACTTC | CSPRGPQGYEQYF
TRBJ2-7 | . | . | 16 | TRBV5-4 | TGTGCCAGCAGTTCCTCCCCAAAGGGTTTTGTCTACGAGCAGTACTTC | CASSSSPKGFVYEQYF
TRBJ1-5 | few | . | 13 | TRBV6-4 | TGTGCCAGCAGTGACTCCCCGAATCAGCCCCAGCATTTT | CASSDSPNQPQHF